Following are 8 T cell receptor beta chains from one sample sequenced in a study of shared clonotypes between healthy human individuals. The data were produced by immunoSEQ multiplex PCR, yet TCRdb's version contains in-frame clones alone and is incomplete. This table has hundreds of thousands of clones, roughly 70% appearing once. What was sequenced was memory CD4+ T cells sorted from blood. Subset given: CD45RA-negative fraction. The origin of the receptors is a woman between 25 and 40 years old in good health.

The gene calls are TRBV27 and TRBJ2-1, with TRBD2 matching 7 bases. Losses at the gene ends were 5 bases for V and 10 bases for J; bases not matched to a gene: 17. CDR1 and CDR2 from the germline V gene are MNHEY and SMNVEV (reference sequence). This CDR3 has 16 amino acids. The CDR3 reads CASSLWVGGSGGEQFF. CDR3 DNA sequence: TGTGCCAGCAGTCTCTGGGTTGGCGGGAGCGGTGGAGAGCAGTTCTTC.

The chain carries TRBV7-2 and TRBJ1-1; no clear D gene. Germline V gene data show CDR1 as SGHTA and CDR2 as FQGNSA. This CDR3 has 15 amino acids. The ends were cut back, 5 bases at V and 2 bases at J, with 15 bases in the middle. CDR3 protein: CASSGREGVNTEAFF. CDR3 nucleotides: TGTGCCAGCAGCGGGCGGGAGGGCGTCAACACTGAAGCTTTCTTT.

This chain links TRBV5-8 with TRBJ1-1; tentative D call: TRBD1 (6 bases). This CDR3 has 17 amino acids. In germline, CDR1 is SGHTS, CDR2 YDEGEE. V was shortened by 2 bases and J by 0 bases, with 17 bases between the two germline ends. The CDR3 sequence: CASSLQIGTSMNTEAFF. The DNA for the CDR3 is TGTGCCAGCAGCTTACAGATCGGGACATCGATGAACACTGAAGCTTTCTTT.

A remark on this clone: The junction differs from germline at one of its ends, possibly a read error. The genes are TRBV25-1 and TRBJ2-1; D is uncertain. The germline CDR1 and CDR2 sequences are MGHDK and SYGVNS. The CDR3 length is 12 residues. As DNA, the CDR3 is TGTGCCAGCAGTGATCCGTCAGAGCCAGTGATCTTC. This codes for CASSDPSEPVIF.

A remark on this clone: Other nucleotide sequences from this sample produce the same CDR3. The chain couples TRBV5-4 to TRBJ2-5; perhaps TRBD2 as D (5 bases). V was pared by 5 bases and J by 5 bases, with 13 bases between. Germline values: CDR1 SGHNT, CDR2 YYREEE (reference sequence). The CDR3 length is 13 residues. The CDR3 spells CASSLEREETQYF. The CDR3 region has the DNA TGTGCCAGCAGTCTCGAAAGGGAGGAGACCCAGTACTTC.

The chain joins TRBV28 to TRBJ2-7, with 9 bases identical to TRBD2. Germline V gene sequence: CDR1 MDHEN, CDR2 SYDVKM. J lost 5 bases, V lost 5 bases, and 10 bases had no gene match. The CDR3 runs 15 residues. The CDR3 region is CASSQVGTSFHEQYF. CDR3 DNA sequence: TGTGCCAGCAGTCAGGTGGGGACTAGCTTCCACGAGCAGTACTTC. Full variable domain (missing parts from reference TRBV28 and TRBJ2-7): DVKVTQSSRYLVKRTGEKVFLECVQDMDHENMFWYRQDPGLGLRLIYFSYDVKMKEKGDIPEGYSVSREKKERFSLILESASTNQTSMYLCASSQVGTSFHEQYFGPGTRLTVT.

The chain has TRBV25-1 and TRBJ2-1; 7 nucleotides line up with TRBD2. Germline-derived CDR1 and CDR2 are MGHDK and SYGVNS. With V trimmed by 5 bases and J by 4 bases, 11 bases remained unmatched. The CDR3 has 16 residues. In DNA form, the CDR3 reads TGTGCCAGCAGTTCCGGGGGGACTAACCCTTACAATGAGCAGTTCTTC. Amino acids: CASSSGGTNPYNEQFF.

V and J are TRBV7-2 and TRBJ1-1; 8 bases are a match to TRBD1. The V gene's germline CDR1 is SGHTA and CDR2 FQGNSA. Trimming at V came to 1 base and at J to 4 bases, leaving 11 bases not matched to a gene. This CDR3 region has 17 residues. The CDR3 region is CASSLVATGGSSTEAFF. CDR3 nucleotides: TGTGCCAGCAGCTTAGTGGCCACAGGGGGATCTTCCACTGAAGCTTTCTTT.